This entry lists 32 T cell receptor beta chains sequenced from one sample in a study of T cell clonotyping in hematopoietic cell transplantation. The time point denotes: recipient sample about 28 days before transplant, after cytoreduction. Profiled with immunoSEQ multiplex PCR; TCRdb holds only in-frame clones, not every one. Found here are over 25,000 clones, around 80% of them singletons; the top ten hold roughly 22%. The sample was peripheral blood mononuclear cells, taken before stem cell transplant. The receptors derive from a woman aged 55-69 years with acute myeloid leukemia. Some clones in this sample may be carry-over from other donors' samples.

V is TRBV11-3 and J is TRBJ2-5; D possibly corresponds to TRBD2 (6 bases). The CDR3 loop spans 15 amino acids. CDR1 SGHNT and CDR2 YENEEA come from the germline V gene. V lost 3 bases to trimming and J lost 3 bases, with 14 bases between them. CDR3 nucleotides: TGTGCCAGCAGCTTGGGCTGGGGAGGTGAAGAGACCCAGTACTTC. Translated: CASSLGWGGEETQYF. The variable domain in full, completed from reference TRBV11-3 and TRBJ2-5, reads EAGVVQSPRYKIIEKKQPVAFWCNPISGHNTLYWYLQNLGQGPELLIRYENEEAVDDSQLPKDRFSAERLKGVDSTLKIQPAELGDSAVYLCASSLGWGGEETQYFGPGTRLLVL.

The chain is built from TRBV7-2 and TRBJ2-5; no definite D call. From germline, CDR1 is SGHTA and CDR2 FQGNSA. The CDR3 is 13 amino acids. With 4 bases removed from V and 7 bases from J, the gap between germline ends came to 13 bases. CDR3 amino acids: CASSSEMRRTQYF. The CDR3 DNA sequence: TGTGCCAGCAGCTCAGAGATGCGCCGGACCCAGTACTTC.

As concerns this clone: One end of the junction fails to match germline, which may point to a read error. This chain joins TRBV7-7 and TRBJ2-3; no firm D call. Germline assignment: CDR1 SSHAT and CDR2 FNYEAQ (reference sequence). CDR3 size: 13 residues. The CDR3 loop is CASSLGARDTQYF. For the CDR3, the DNA is TGTGCTAGCAGCTTAGGAGCGAGGGATACGCAGTATTTT.

This clone was found once. This sequence joins TRBV5-4 and TRBJ2-5, with 8 nucleotides matching TRBD1. This CDR3 is 14 amino acids long. Germline assignment: CDR1 SGHNT and CDR2 YYREEE (reference sequence). Trimming took 4 bases from V and 5 from J; bases not matched to a gene: 7. The CDR3 protein is CASSIRTGRETQYF. In DNA, the CDR3 is TGTGCCAGCAGCATCCGGACAGGGAGGGAGACCCAGTACTTC.

The rearrangement uses TRBV7-2 and TRBJ1-5; TRBD1 agrees at 9 bases. Germline CDR1 is SGHTA and CDR2 is FQGNSA. The CDR3 is 14 amino acids. V shed 4 bases, J shed 7 bases, and the junction held 5 bases outside the gene matches. The CDR3 region is CASSSTGGGQPQHF. The CDR3 coding sequence is TGTGCCAGCAGCTCCACAGGGGGCGGGCAGCCCCAGCATTTT.

The V call is TRBV28, the J call TRBJ2-7, with 13 bases matching TRBD2. CDR1 is MDHEN and CDR2 is SYDVKM in the germline V gene. This CDR3 contains 13 residues. CDR3 loop: CSGGTSGVYEQYF. Here the CDR3 DNA reads TGTAGTGGGGGGACTAGCGGGGTATACGAGCAGTACTTC.

DNA for the CDR3: TGTGCCAGCAGCCCCCGGGACAGCTGGGAGCAGTACTTC. This codes for CASSPRDSWEQYF. The chain couples TRBV9 to TRBJ2-7; 7 nucleotides line up with TRBD1. Trimming removed 4 bases from V and 7 bases from J; junction bases left unmatched: 8. This CDR3 region has 13 residues. Germline V gene lookup returns CDR1 SGDLS and CDR2 YYNGEE.

The chain recombines TRBV7-2 with TRBJ1-6; the match to TRBD1 covers 7 bases. Unmatched junction bases numbered 6, after V lost 1 base and J lost 9 bases. Germline CDR1 reads SGHTA; CDR2 reads FQGNSA. The CDR3 has 15 amino acids. DNA of the CDR3: TGTGCCAGCAGCTTAGGACAGGGTTTGAGTTCACCCCTCCACTTT. Encoded protein: CASSLGQGLSSPLHF.

The rearrangement joins TRBV5-1 to TRBJ2-7; D call uncertain. The CDR3 contains 15 residues. V dropped 0 bases and J dropped 4 bases, with 14 bases sitting between them. CDR1 and CDR2 (germline): SGHRS, YFSETQ. The CDR3, as DNA: TGCGCCAGCAGCTTGGATCAAGGTTTCCGGTACGAGCAGTACTTC. Translating it yields CASSLDQGFRYEQYF.

The chain employs TRBV7-3 and TRBJ1-4; D is ambiguous. Trimming took off 1 base at V and 8 bases at J, with 8 bases between the two ends. CDR1 SGHTA and CDR2 FQGTGA come from the germline V gene. This CDR3 spans 13 amino acids. CDR3 region: CASSLRGGEKLFF. In nucleotides, the CDR3 is TGTGCCAGCAGCTTAAGGGGTGGAGAAAAACTGTTTTTT. Supplemented by reference TRBV7-3 and TRBJ1-4, the full variable domain reads GAGVSQTPSNKVTEKGKYVELRCDPISGHTALYWYRQSLGQGPEFLIYFQGTGAADDSGLPNDRFFAVRPEGSVSTLKIQRTERGDSAVYLCASSLRGGEKLFFGSGTQLSVL.

The chain links TRBV6-5 to TRBJ2-7; possibly TRBD2 for D (5 bases). CDR1 MNHEY and CDR2 SVGAGI come from the germline V gene. This CDR3 has 15 residues. Trimming cost V 2 bases and J 0 bases, with 11 bases left between them. CDR3 nucleotide sequence: TGTGCCAGCAGTTACGCCCGGGGAAGCTCCTACGAGCAGTACTTC. Protein: CASSYARGSSYEQYF.

CDR3 sequence (DNA): TGTGCCAGCAGCGCGGGACAGCTGAACACTGAAGCTTTCTTT. This gives the protein CASSAGQLNTEAFF. V is TRBV7-6 and J is TRBJ1-1; TRBD1 agrees at 7 bases. The CDR3 spans 14 residues. V shed 5 bases and J 0 bases; nucleotides not matched to a gene: 3. CDR1 is SGHVS and CDR2 is FNYEAQ in the germline V gene.

In the case of this clone: At one end, the junction sequence differs from germline, possibly due to a read error. This rearrangement joins TRBV7-7 to TRBJ2-3; D possibly uses TRBD1 or TRBD2 (6 bases each). Germline V gene lookup returns CDR1 SSHAT and CDR2 FNYEAQ (reference sequence). CDR3 length equals 15 residues. CDR3 bases: TGTGCTAGCAGCACCAGCCCTACAGGGACTGATACGCAGTATTTT. It yields the protein CASSTSPTGTDTQYF.

The chain couples TRBV4-1 to TRBJ2-7; D remains unclear. Trimming removed 0 bases at V and 1 base at J, with 7 bases between. The CDR3 extends over 14 amino acids. Germline V gene data show CDR1 as MGHRA and CDR2 as YSYEKL. As DNA, the CDR3 is TGCGCCAGCAGCCAAGAGGCCGGTTCCTACGAGCAGTACTTC. Its protein product is CASSQEAGSYEQYF.

The gene calls are TRBV5-4 and TRBJ2-7; D is unclear. There are 12 residues in the CDR3. Germline loops: CDR1 SGHNT, CDR2 YYREEE (reference sequence). V lost 2 bases to trimming and J lost 7 bases, with 10 bases between them. CDR3 amino acids: CASSFPLGEQYF. DNA of the CDR3: TGTGCCAGCAGCTTCCCTCTGGGGGAGCAGTACTTC.

This clone appeared once. This chain links TRBV19 with TRBJ2-3, with 8 bases fitting TRBD1. The CDR3 is made up of 13 amino acids. Germline V gene sequence: CDR1 LNHDA, CDR2 SQIVND (reference sequence). V was clipped by 6 bases and J by 1 base; unmatched bases: 0. CDR3 sequence: CASRDRGTDTQYF. The CDR3, as DNA: TGTGCCAGTAGGGACAGGGGCACAGATACGCAGTATTTT.

The genes are TRBV4-1 and TRBJ2-3; 10 bases are shared with TRBD1. Germline V gene lookup returns CDR1 MGHRA and CDR2 YSYEKL. This CDR3 comprises 16 residues. V lost 1 base and J lost 3; bases outside the gene matches: 4. The CDR3 loop is CASSQVTGGWTDTQYF. CDR3 sequence (DNA): TGCGCCAGCAGCCAAGTGACAGGGGGCTGGACAGATACGCAGTATTTT.

The rearrangement uses TRBV7-2 and TRBJ2-1; 10 bases map to TRBD2. The V segment lost 3 bases and the J segment 3 bases; nucleotides outside the gene matches: 5. CDR3 length equals 16 residues. Germline CDR1 SGHTA, CDR2 FQGNSA. The CDR3 loop is CASSFRSGRNYNEQFF. The CDR3 nucleotides read TGTGCCAGCAGCTTCCGTAGCGGGAGGAACTACAATGAGCAGTTCTTC.

The genes are TRBV7-2 and TRBJ2-2; 11 nucleotides agree with TRBD2. The CDR3 extends over 16 amino acids. Trimming at V came to 4 bases and at J to 6 bases, leaving 7 bases not matched to a gene. The germline CDR1 and CDR2 sequences are SGHTA and FQGNSA. The CDR3 is CASSSYSGRAAGELFF. For the CDR3, the DNA is TGTGCCAGCAGCTCCTATAGCGGGAGGGCCGCCGGGGAGCTGTTTTTT.

This chain uses TRBV13 with TRBJ2-2; no clear D. V lost 3 bases to trimming and J lost 8 bases, with 13 bases between them. Germline V gene lookup returns CDR1 PRHDT and CDR2 FYEKMQ (reference sequence). The CDR3 has 14 amino acids. The DNA for the CDR3 is TGTGCCAGCAGCTTGGTCACCTCAAGGGGGGAGCTGTTTTTT. Protein: CASSLVTSRGELFF.

This chain connects TRBV5-4 to TRBJ1-2, with D possibly being TRBD1 (6 bases). Germline V gives CDR1 SGHNT, CDR2 YYREEE (reference sequence). V dropped 4 bases and J dropped 4 bases, with 17 bases sitting between them. The CDR3 contains 15 residues. In DNA, the CDR3 is TGTGCCAGCAGCCAAAGAAAACAGGGTTCCTATGGCTACACCTTC. This codes for CASSQRKQGSYGYTF.

The chain has TRBV5-1 and TRBJ2-2; 9 bases match TRBD1. This CDR3 comprises 15 residues. Unmatched junction bases numbered 4, after V lost 3 bases and J lost 4 bases. Germline CDR1 is SGHRS and CDR2 is YFSETQ. The CDR3 bases are TGCGCCAGCAGCTCCGGGACAGGGCCCACCGGGGAGCTGTTTTTT. Its protein is CASSSGTGPTGELFF.

This chain connects TRBV6-1 to TRBJ2-1, with unresolved D. The CDR3 length is 11 residues. Germline V gives CDR1 MNHNS, CDR2 SASEGT. V gave up 4 bases and J gave up 6 bases, with 4 bases separating them. The CDR3 bases are TGTGCCAGCAGTGTCCTCAATGAGCAGTTCTTC. Translated: CASSVLNEQFF.

This sequence joins TRBV4-1 and TRBJ2-1; D perhaps matches TRBD2 (6 bases). Germline V gives CDR1 MGHRA, CDR2 YSYEKL. The CDR3 is 15 amino acids. V was clipped by 2 bases and J by 5 bases, with 13 bases between them. The DNA of the CDR3 is TGCGCCAGCAGCCAACTGGCTAGCGCACACAATGAGCAGTTCTTC. Translating it yields CASSQLASAHNEQFF.

This clone has a handful of counts. The gene calls are TRBV6-6 and TRBJ2-7; 11 nucleotides agree with TRBD2. This CDR3 is built from 14 residues. V was clipped by 5 bases and J by 5 bases; unmatched bases: 5. Per the germline V gene, CDR1 is MNHNY and CDR2 is SVGAGI (reference sequence). The CDR3 region is CASSPSGRIDEQYF. The CDR3 bases are TGTGCCAGCAGTCCTAGCGGGAGGATCGACGAGCAGTACTTC.

This clone has only a few counts. The rearrangement joins TRBV10-2 to TRBJ1-3, with TRBD1 identical over 7 bases. The V gene's germline CDR1 is WSHSY and CDR2 SAAADI. Germline trimming cut 6 bases from V and 3 bases from J; bases unmatched to any gene: 5. The CDR3 runs 14 residues. CDR3 region: CASSRGLDGNTIYF. The CDR3 DNA follows: TGCGCCAGCAGCAGGGGGTTGGATGGAAACACCATATATTTT.

In regard to this clone: The sample holds other DNA sequences that translate to the same CDR3. J is TRBJ2-7 and V is TRBV7-3; 7 nucleotides align to TRBD1. V lost 1 base to trimming and J lost 0 bases; unmatched junction nucleotides: 3. From germline, CDR1 is SGHTA and CDR2 FQGTGA. The length of the CDR3 is 15 residues. The DNA for the CDR3 is TGTGCCAGCAGCTTAAACGCAGGGGGCTCCTACGAGCAGTACTTC. This gives the protein CASSLNAGGSYEQYF.

This CDR3 is CASSFGGLVGEQYF. Here the CDR3 DNA reads TGTGCCAGCAGTTTCGGGGGCCTCGTTGGTGAGCAGTACTTC. The chain is built from TRBV28 and TRBJ2-7; the D gene could be TRBD1 or TRBD2 (6 bases each). CDR3 size: 14 residues. Germline V gene lookup returns CDR1 MDHEN and CDR2 SYDVKM. Between the trimmed V and J ends, which lost 3 bases and 7 bases, there was a span of 16 bases.

The chain has TRBV20-1 and TRBJ2-5, with D possibly matching TRBD2 (5 bases). V lost 6 bases and J lost 7, with 12 bases in between. The CDR3 sequence is 11 residues long. CDR1 and CDR2 from the germline V gene are DFQATT and SNEGSKA (reference sequence). The CDR3 coding sequence is TGCAGTGCACGGACCCGGGGGACCCAGTACTTC. Protein: CSARTRGTQYF.

The gene calls are TRBV7-2 and TRBJ2-3; D possibly corresponds to TRBD2 (6 bases). With 4 bases removed from V and 6 bases from J, the gap between germline ends came to 8 bases. The CDR3 consists of 12 residues. Germline V gene data show CDR1 as SGHTA and CDR2 as FQGNSA. CDR3 amino acids: CASSSTRDTQYF. The CDR3 nucleotides are TGTGCCAGCAGCTCGACTAGGGATACGCAGTATTTT.

The chain has TRBV27 and TRBJ2-5; D is possibly TRBD2 (5 bases). V was trimmed by 5 bases and J by 2 bases, leaving 9 bases between them. The germline V gene encodes CDR1 MNHEY and CDR2 SMNVEV (reference sequence). The CDR3 consists of 13 residues. Here the CDR3 reads CASSQDWQETQYF. The CDR3 DNA follows: TGTGCCAGCAGTCAGGACTGGCAAGAGACCCAGTACTTC.

The chain has TRBV5-4 and TRBJ2-1; TRBD2 agrees at 7 bases. This CDR3 contains 16 residues. Germline trimming cut 2 bases from V and 0 bases from J; bases unmatched to any gene: 5. Germline CDR1 and CDR2: SGHNT and YYREEE (reference sequence). CDR3 bases: TGTGCCAGCAGCTTAGGAGCGGGACTCTCCTACAATGAGCAGTTCTTC. It specifies CASSLGAGLSYNEQFF.